The text below deals with one T cell receptor (beta chain). Its specificity is not known. The data stem from a study of beta chain features in type 1 diabetes. Findings of the study overall: Researchers caution that PCR might favor shorter templates, equally among patients and controls. For TCRB rearrangement, an influence of HLA type remained unresolved here. All four CD4+ subsets from Type 1 diabetes patients carried moderately but significantly shorter TCRB CDR3s.

What was sequenced were expressed TCRB transcripts, since all of the isolated RNA had been reverse transcribed. Some clones are missing from TCRdb's copy, which holds only in-frame ones; the method was immunoSEQ multiplex PCR. The sample shows hundreds of thousands of clones, roughly an eighth of them seen only once. Losses at the gene ends were 3 bases for V and 0 bases for J; bases not matched to a gene: 8. This CDR3 contains 18 residues. The germline gives CDR1 SGHRS, CDR2 YFSETQ. Input material: naive CD4+ T cells from blood. The rearrangement links TRBV5-1 to TRBJ2-1, with 11 bases matching TRBD2. This TCR derives from a young man with type 1 diabetes. CDR3 in amino acids: CASSSMGTSGSSYNEQFF. The CDR3 region has the DNA TGCGCCAGCAGCTCGATGGGGACTAGCGGTAGCTCCTACAATGAGCAGTTCTTC.